This T cell receptor beta chain was recorded in a study of vaccination effects on CD4 cells after COVID-19 (dated by TCRdb to the early 2020s). Context from the whole study: Post-vaccine samples across the study were collected a median of 72 days after the second dose, with a range of 14 to 241. In both COVID-19 convalescent patients and infection-naive vaccine recipients, the study compared SARS-CoV-2 spike-specific CD4+ TCR repertoires from before mRNA vaccination with those from after it. Altogether, about 10 COVID-19 convalescent patients and several SARS-CoV-2-naive healthy vaccine recipients made up the full study. In the study, cultures from other donors were sequenced using the Oncomine TCR Beta short-read assay on an Illumina iSeq 100. Beyond this particular receptor, the publication reports: The study was limited by a small number of convalescent patients and lacked early post-infection timepoints. Clones induced by infection and clones induced by vaccination both contracted markedly at late timepoints after vaccination, which fits with T cell responses waning over time. Among healthy vaccine recipients, nearly all vaccine-induced clones were SARS-CoV-2 mono-reactive, and only 1 of 255 was cross-reactive with common cold coronaviruses.

This clone has just one count. What antigen it recognizes has not been identified. One base away there is no much larger clone; base qualities are not given. The ViraFEST assay stimulated PBMC with viral peptide pools and then used TCR sequencing to identify antigen-specific CD4+ T cell clonotypes by expansion. After about 9 days of culture, CD4+ T cells were isolated with the EasySep CD4+ T cell isolation kit. Participants received two doses of either the BNT162b2 or the mRNA-1273 mRNA SARS-CoV-2 vaccine. Healthy vaccine recipients had no prior SARS-CoV-2 infection, confirmed by negative nucleocapsid antibodies before and after vaccination. Each well held two million PBMC cultured in IMDM containing around 5% human AB serum, 8.5 to 10 IU/ml IL-2 and gentamicin, along with about 9.3 ug/ml peptides. Half of the culture medium was replaced with fresh IL-2-containing medium on days 3 and 7. Unless otherwise noted, each peptide stimulation condition was cultured in triplicate wells. PBMC were separated from whole blood using Ficoll-Paque Plus gradient centrifugation and were then either cryopreserved at -140C or used fresh. The overlapping peptide pools covered the spike proteins of SARS-CoV-2 as well as those of the common cold coronaviruses HCoV-NL63, HCoV-OC43 and HCoV-229E. The QIAamp micro DNA kit was used to extract genomic DNA from the cultured CD4+ T cells.

The library was built by means of the immunoSEQ multiplex PCR assay. TCR beta CDR3 sequencing was performed on DNA from the cultured, isolated CD4+ T cells. The paper's processing steps were these. The analysis removed non-productive TCR sequences, trimmed reads to the CDR3 region, and retained only CDR3s that were 7 or more amino acids long. The MANAFEST web app was used to identify antigen-specific clonotypes by comparing expansion in peptide wells with expansion in reference cultures. To be called positive, a clone needed expansion at FDR<0.05 compared with the reference and with all other wells, an odds ratio greater than 5, and a frequency greater than 0.1% in two replicate wells. A clonotype was called cross-reactive if it was significantly expanded both in SARS-CoV-2 spike wells and in at least one common cold coronavirus spike condition. Levenshtein distance calculated with the stringdist R package was used to assess CDR3 similarity, and unrooted trees were constructed with ape in R 3.6.1. This is the immuneACCESS table as TCRdb keeps it, with only in-frame sequences that have V and J called. A part of the clones is gone; compared with another copy, unresolved V genes explain less than half, and the rest is unexplained. V and J calls and clone size are those listed in that table; D and trimming were worked out from the DNA. The sample contains some 30,000 clones, about four fifths of them found a single time. The top ten constitute around 1.4% of the sample.

This specimen consisted of CD4+ T cells from PBMCs cultured with HCoV-NL63 spike peptides, obtained after COVID-19 vaccination. According to the study, the label for this sample's cell subset or site signals: HCoV-NL63 spike overlapping peptide pool stimulation. This clonotype was obtained from a human donor who received a COVID-19 vaccine. Some clones in this sample may be carry-over from other donors' samples.

The CDR3 reads CATSDPSGGYYNEQFF. The DNA sequence follows: TGTGCCACCAGTGATCCAAGCGGGGGGTATTACAATGAGCAGTTCTTC. The chain uses TRBV24-1 and TRBJ2-1; 9 bases in the junction line up with TRBD2. The CDR3 measures 16 amino acids from cysteine to phenylalanine. Of the read, only the CDR3 DNA is kept; its 48 bases are in frame from base 1. Unmatched junction bases come to 6, with V trimmed by 3 bases and J by 4 bases. From a lookup of the germline V gene, CDR1 and CDR2 are KGHDR and SFDVKD.